A selection of T cell receptor beta chains follows, all from one sample in a study of OX40 agonist ivuxolimab in advanced cancers. Profiling relied on immunoSEQ multiplex PCR, and the TCRdb table lists in-frame clones only, not all of them. Seen here are approximately 100,000 clones, about 92% observed once, and the top ten hold around 1.6%. The sequencing used CD4+ or CD8+ T cells sorted from blood, collected in a trial of the OX40 agonist ivuxolimab. The receptors derive from an adult with an advanced solid tumor such as melanoma, head and neck, liver or kidney cancer. CDR3s include the opening cysteine and the closing phenylalanine or tryptophan. The D gene is left open where the match is weak. Clone sizes are given selectively: once, few, many, or a class where the clone is expanded.

V,J,size,D,DNA,CDR3
TRBV19,TRBJ1-5,-,TRBD1,TGTGCCAGTAGTAGAGGACAGGGTTGGGTTCAGCCCCAGCATTTT,CASSRGQGWVQPQHF
TRBV9,TRBJ2-5,-,TRBD2,TGTGCCAGCAGCTCAGGGACTAGCGGGAGGGCCGGGGAGGAGACCCAGTACTTC,CASSSGTSGRAGEETQYF
TRBV6-6,TRBJ1-1,-,-,TGTGCCAGCAACGAAAATTACGTGTCGCAGAACACTGAAGCTTTCTTT,CASNENYVSQNTEAFF
TRBV5-1,TRBJ1-2,-,TRBD1,TGCGCCAGCAGCTTCCACAGGGGGCTAAGCTATGGCTACACCTTC,CASSFHRGLSYGYTF
TRBV7-2,TRBJ2-7,-,TRBD2,TGTGCCAGCAGCTTAGTTGGACTAGCGAGAAACGAGCAGTACTTC,CASSLVGLARNEQYF
TRBV11-2,TRBJ1-2,-,-,TGTGCCAGCAGCTTAGCAGGTTATGGCTACACCTTC,CASSLAGYGYTF
TRBV27,TRBJ2-1,-,-,TGTGCCAGCAGCCCTTCCCGGCTATACAATGAGCAGTTCTTC,CASSPSRLYNEQFF
TRBV7-9,TRBJ1-1,-,-,TGTGCCAGCAGCCCACCGACAGCCAGGGATACTGAAGCTTTCTTT,CASSPPTARDTEAFF
TRBV19,TRBJ2-3,-,-,TGTGCCAGTAGTATCCCGACGGCTGCCGGCACAGATACGCAGTATTTT,CASSIPTAAGTDTQYF
TRBV9,TRBJ2-1,-,TRBD2,TGTGCCAGCAGCGTAGCACCGTCCGGGACTAGCGGCCTCACTAAGGACAATGAGCAGTTCTTC,CASSVAPSGTSGLTKDNEQFF
TRBV27,TRBJ2-4,-,TRBD1,TGTGCCAGCAGCCAAGGGGTACAGGGGGCTGCCAAAAACATTCAGTACTTC,CASSQGVQGAAKNIQYF
TRBV6-1,TRBJ2-7,-,-,TGTGCCAGCTGGCGGGACGCAGGAAACTCCTACGAGCAGTACTTC,CASWRDAGNSYEQYF
TRBV5-1,TRBJ2-2,once,TRBD1,TGCGCCAGCAGCTCCGGACAGGGAACCGGGGAGCTGTTTTTT,CASSSGQGTGELFF
TRBV4-3,TRBJ1-2,-,TRBD1,TGCGCCAGCAGCCGTGGGACAGGGGGTAACTATGGCTACACCTTC,CASSRGTGGNYGYTF
TRBV6-5,TRBJ2-2,-,-,TGTGCCAGCAGCTCCCCGGGGCACGGGGAGCTGTTTTTT,CASSSPGHGELFF
TRBV9,TRBJ2-7,once,TRBD1,TGTGCCAGCAGCCCCGGGGACAGCTACTACGAGCAGTACTTC,CASSPGDSYYEQYF
TRBV28,TRBJ2-2,-,-,TGTGCCAGCAGTTTCGCGGGTCAAGTTGGGGCCGGGGAGCTGTTTTTT,CASSFAGQVGAGELFF
TRBV28,TRBJ1-2,-,TRBD1,TGTGCCAGCAGTTTATCCGGGACAGGGGGCGCCGAGTACTTC,CASSLSGTGGAEYF
TRBV7-9,TRBJ1-4,-,TRBD1,TGTGCCAGCAGCTTATCCCGGACAGGGACCACTAATGAAAAACTGTTTTTT,CASSLSRTGTTNEKLFF
TRBV6-4,TRBJ2-7,-,TRBD2,TGTGCCAGCAGTGGTGCTAGCGGGAGGTCCCTGGGCTCCTACGAGCAGTACTTC,CASSGASGRSLGSYEQYF
TRBV5-1,TRBJ1-1,-,TRBD1,TGCGCCAGCAGCCAGGGACAGGGGGCTACTGAAGCTTTCTTT,CASSQGQGATEAFF
TRBV30,TRBJ2-5,-,TRBD2,TGTGCCTGGAGTGTACTAGCGGGAGGTTTTGGTGAGACCCAGTACTTC,CAWSVLAGGFGETQYF
TRBV19,TRBJ2-1,-,TRBD2,TGTGCCAGTAGCCAGACTAGCGGATACAATGAGCAGTTCTTC,CASSQTSGYNEQFF
TRBV2,TRBJ1-1,-,TRBD1,TGTGCCAGCAGTGAAGAACAGGGGGCCACTGAAGCTTTCTTT,CASSEEQGATEAFF
TRBV6-9,TRBJ2-1,-,-,TGTGCCAGCAGCCCCATGCCGAGCTCCTACAATGAGCAGTTCTTC,CASSPMPSSYNEQFF
TRBV9,TRBJ2-1,-,TRBD2,TGTGCCAGCAGCGTCAGCGGGACCTACAATGAGCAGTTCTTC,CASSVSGTYNEQFF
TRBV7-3,TRBJ2-7,-,TRBD1,TGTGCCAGCAGCTCCCAAACAGGGGATTTTGAGCAGTACTTC,CASSSQTGDFEQYF
TRBV5-4,TRBJ2-7,few,-,TGTGCCAGCAGCTTTGGGGGGAGAACTTCCTACGAGCAGTACTTC,CASSFGGRTSYEQYF
TRBV5-6,TRBJ2-7,-,TRBD2,TGTGCCAGCAGTACTGGGGCTAGCGGGAGTCACATATACGAGCAGTACTTC,CASSTGASGSHIYEQYF
TRBV4-2,TRBJ1-1,-,-,TGTGCCAGCAGCCAAGATCAGGGCAGGGCGAACACTGAAGCTTTCTTT,CASSQDQGRANTEAFF
TRBV15,TRBJ2-5,-,TRBD1,TGTGCCACCAGCAGAAGGGGTCAACAGGGGGCACAAGAGACCCAGTACTTC,CATSRRGQQGAQETQYF
TRBV7-6,TRBJ2-1,-,TRBD2,TGTGCCAGCAGCTTAGCTAGCGGGCTCAATGAGCAGTTCTTC,CASSLASGLNEQFF
TRBV6-1,TRBJ2-1,-,TRBD1,TGTGCCAGCAGCCTGGACAGGGGCGCCGATGAGCAGTTCTTC,CASSLDRGADEQFF